This TCR beta chain derives from a study of T-cell memory formation after mild COVID-19. Study as a whole: TCR clusters were largely donor specific. General observations from the study: Memory sampled before infection contained some responding clones, suggesting cross-reactive memory joined. Clones that got smaller from day 15 to 85 had even CD4/CD8, while clones growing later tipped toward CD4+.

MiXCR, applied by TCRdb to the 5' RACE reads, yields one record per CDR3 protein. The top ten clones hold around 20% of a sample with around 250,000 distinct CDR3 sequences, approximately 16% of them seen once. In the case of this clonotype: Its antigen is unidentified.

CDR1 SNHLY and CDR2 FYNNEI come from the germline V gene. Trimming stripped 8 bases from V and 8 bases from J, with 18 bases between. CDR3 length: 13 residues. This chain links TRBV2 with TRBJ1-2; no clear D gene. The sample comprised PBMCs or a T cell subset sorted from them (not recorded which). This TCR came from a man younger than 35 who had mild COVID-19 (a few samples of this study predate the infection). Cell type and time point are not known. Here the CDR3 DNA reads TGTGCCAGCCGGACGTCGACCGAGCGGGGCTACACCTTC. It is translated as CASRTSTERGYTF. Full variable domain (rest looked up from reference TRBV2 and TRBJ1-2): EPEVTQTPSHQVTQMGQEVILRCVPISNHLYFYWYRQILGQKVEFLVSFYNNEISEKSEIFDDQFSVERPDGSNFTLKIRSTKLEDSAMYFCASRTSTERGYTFGSGTRLTVV.